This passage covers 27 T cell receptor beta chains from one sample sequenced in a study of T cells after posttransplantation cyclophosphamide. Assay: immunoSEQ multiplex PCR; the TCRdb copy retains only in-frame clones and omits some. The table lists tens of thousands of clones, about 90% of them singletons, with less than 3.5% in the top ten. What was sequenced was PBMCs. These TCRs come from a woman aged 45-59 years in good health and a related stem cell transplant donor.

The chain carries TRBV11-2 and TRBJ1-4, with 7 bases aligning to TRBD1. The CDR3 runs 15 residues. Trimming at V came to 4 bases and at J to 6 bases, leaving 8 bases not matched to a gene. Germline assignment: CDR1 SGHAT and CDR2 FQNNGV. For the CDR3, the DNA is TGTGCCAGCAGCTCGGCCTTCACAGGGGATGAAAAACTGTTTTTT. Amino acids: CASSSAFTGDEKLFF.

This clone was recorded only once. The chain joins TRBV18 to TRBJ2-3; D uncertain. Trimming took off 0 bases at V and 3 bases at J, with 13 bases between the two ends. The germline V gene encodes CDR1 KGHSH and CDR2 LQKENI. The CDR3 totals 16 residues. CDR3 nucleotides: TGTGCCAGCTCACCACCCCTGGGTGCCAGGACAGATACGCAGTATTTT. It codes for CASSPPLGARTDTQYF.

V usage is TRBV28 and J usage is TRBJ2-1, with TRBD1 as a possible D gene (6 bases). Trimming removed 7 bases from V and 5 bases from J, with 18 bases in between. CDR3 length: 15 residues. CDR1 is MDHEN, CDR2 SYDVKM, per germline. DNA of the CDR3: TGTGCCAGCACCCTGGTGGCAGGGGCCAACAATGAGCAGTTCTTC. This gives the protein CASTLVAGANNEQFF.

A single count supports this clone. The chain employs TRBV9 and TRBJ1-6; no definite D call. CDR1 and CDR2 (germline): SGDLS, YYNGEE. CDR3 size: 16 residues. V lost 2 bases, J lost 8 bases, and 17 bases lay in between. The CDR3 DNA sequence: TGTGCCAGCAGCGTTTACAGTTTATCCATCGATTCACCCCTCCACTTT. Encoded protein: CASSVYSLSIDSPLHF.

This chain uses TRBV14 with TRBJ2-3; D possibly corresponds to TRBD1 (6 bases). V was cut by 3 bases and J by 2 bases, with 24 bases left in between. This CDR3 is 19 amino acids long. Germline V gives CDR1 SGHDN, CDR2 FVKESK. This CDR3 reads CASSQRTAVGLIFTDTQYF. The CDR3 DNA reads TGTGCCAGCAGCCAGAGGACAGCTGTCGGGCTGATTTTCACAGATACGCAGTATTTT.

CDR3 sequence reads: CASSLDSSTNEKLFF. CDR3 nucleotides: TGTGCCAGCAGCTTGGACAGTTCAACTAATGAAAAACTGTTTTTT. J is TRBJ1-4 and V is TRBV5-4; no definite D call. The germline gives CDR1 SGHNT, CDR2 YYREEE (reference sequence). The CDR3 contains 15 residues. V lost 0 bases and J lost 0, with 6 bases in between.

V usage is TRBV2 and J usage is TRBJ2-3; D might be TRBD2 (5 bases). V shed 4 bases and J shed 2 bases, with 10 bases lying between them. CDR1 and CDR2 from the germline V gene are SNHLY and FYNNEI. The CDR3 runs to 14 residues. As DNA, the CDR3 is TGTGCCAGCAGTGCCGGACTGAACACAGATACGCAGTATTTT. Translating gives CASSAGLNTDTQYF.

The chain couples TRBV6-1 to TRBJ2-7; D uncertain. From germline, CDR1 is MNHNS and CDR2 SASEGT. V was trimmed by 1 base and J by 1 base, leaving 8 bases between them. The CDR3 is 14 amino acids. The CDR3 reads CASSEDVRSYEQYF. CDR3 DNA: TGTGCCAGCAGTGAAGACGTCAGATCCTACGAGCAGTACTTC.

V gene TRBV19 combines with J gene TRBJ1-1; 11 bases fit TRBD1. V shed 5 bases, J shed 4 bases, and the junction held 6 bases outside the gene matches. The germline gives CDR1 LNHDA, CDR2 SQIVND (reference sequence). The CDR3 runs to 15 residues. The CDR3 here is CASSARTGGGTEAFF. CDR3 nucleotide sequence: TGTGCCAGTAGTGCCAGGACAGGGGGCGGCACTGAAGCTTTCTTT.

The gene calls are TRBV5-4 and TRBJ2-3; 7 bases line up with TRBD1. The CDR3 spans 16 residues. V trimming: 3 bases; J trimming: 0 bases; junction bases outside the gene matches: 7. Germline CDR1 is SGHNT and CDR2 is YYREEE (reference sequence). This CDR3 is CASSWDSRPSTDTQYF. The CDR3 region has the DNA TGTGCCAGCAGCTGGGACAGTAGACCTAGCACAGATACGCAGTATTTT.

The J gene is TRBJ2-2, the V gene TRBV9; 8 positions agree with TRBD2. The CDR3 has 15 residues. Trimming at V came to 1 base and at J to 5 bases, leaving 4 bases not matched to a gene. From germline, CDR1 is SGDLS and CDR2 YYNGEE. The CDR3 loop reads CASSVNGGATGELFF. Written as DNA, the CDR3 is TGTGCCAGCAGCGTAAACGGGGGGGCTACCGGGGAGCTGTTTTTT. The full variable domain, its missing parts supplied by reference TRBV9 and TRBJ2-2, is DSGVTQTPKHLITATGQRVTLRCSPRSGDLSVYWYQQSLDQGLQFLIQYYNGEERAKGNILERFSAQQFPDLHSELNLSSLELGDSALYFCASSVNGGATGELFFGEGSRLTVL.

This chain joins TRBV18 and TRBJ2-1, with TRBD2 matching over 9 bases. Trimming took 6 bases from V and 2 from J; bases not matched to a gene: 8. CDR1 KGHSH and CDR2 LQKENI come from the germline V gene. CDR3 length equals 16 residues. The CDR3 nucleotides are TGTGCCAGCTCTCCCAGCGGGAGGCCAACCTACAATGAGCAGTTCTTC. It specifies CASSPSGRPTYNEQFF. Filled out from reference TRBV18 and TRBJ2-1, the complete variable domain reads NAGVMQNPRHLVRRRGQEARLRCSPMKGHSHVYWYRQLPEEGLKFMVYLQKENIIDESGMPKERFSAEFPKEGPSILRIQQVVRGDSAAYFCASSPSGRPTYNEQFFGPGTRLTVL.

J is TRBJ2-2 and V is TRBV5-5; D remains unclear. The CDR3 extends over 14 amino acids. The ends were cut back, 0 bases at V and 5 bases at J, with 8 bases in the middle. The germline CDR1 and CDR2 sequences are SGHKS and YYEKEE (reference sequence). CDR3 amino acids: CASSLDSPTGELFF. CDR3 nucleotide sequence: TGTGCCAGCAGCTTGGACAGCCCAACCGGGGAGCTGTTTTTT.

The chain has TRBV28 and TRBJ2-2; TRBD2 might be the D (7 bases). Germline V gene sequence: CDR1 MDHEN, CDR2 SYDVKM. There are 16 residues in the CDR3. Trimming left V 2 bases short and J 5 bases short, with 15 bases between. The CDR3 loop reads CASSLRGGAGTGELFF. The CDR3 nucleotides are TGTGCCAGCAGTTTACGTGGGGGGGCCGGGACCGGGGAGCTGTTTTTT.

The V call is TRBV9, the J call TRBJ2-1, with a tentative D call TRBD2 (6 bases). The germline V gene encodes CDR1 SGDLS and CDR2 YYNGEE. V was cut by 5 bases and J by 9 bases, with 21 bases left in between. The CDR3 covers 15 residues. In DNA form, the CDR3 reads TGTGCCAGCAGTGCAGACGGGGCATTGGGGGGTGAGCAGTTCTTC. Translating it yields CASSADGALGGEQFF.

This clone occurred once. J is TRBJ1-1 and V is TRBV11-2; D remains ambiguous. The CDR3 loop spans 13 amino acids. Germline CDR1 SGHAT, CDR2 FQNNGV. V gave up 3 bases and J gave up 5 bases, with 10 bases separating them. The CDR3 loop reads CASSFRGGTEAFF. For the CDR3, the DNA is TGTGCCAGCAGCTTTCGGGGTGGGACTGAAGCTTTCTTT.

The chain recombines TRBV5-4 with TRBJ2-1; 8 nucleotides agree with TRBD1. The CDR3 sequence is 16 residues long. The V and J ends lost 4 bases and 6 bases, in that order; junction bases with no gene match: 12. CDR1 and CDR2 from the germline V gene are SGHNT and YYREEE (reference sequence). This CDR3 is CASSGQTGEEVNEQFF. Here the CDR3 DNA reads TGTGCCAGCAGCGGTCAGACAGGGGAAGAGGTCAATGAGCAGTTCTTC.

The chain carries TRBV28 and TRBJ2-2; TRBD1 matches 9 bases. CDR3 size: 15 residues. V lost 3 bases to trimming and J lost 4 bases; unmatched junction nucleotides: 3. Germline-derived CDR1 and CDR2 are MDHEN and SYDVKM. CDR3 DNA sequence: TGTGCCAGCAGTTTCGTGACAGGGGGCACCGGGGAGCTGTTTTTT. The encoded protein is CASSFVTGGTGELFF.

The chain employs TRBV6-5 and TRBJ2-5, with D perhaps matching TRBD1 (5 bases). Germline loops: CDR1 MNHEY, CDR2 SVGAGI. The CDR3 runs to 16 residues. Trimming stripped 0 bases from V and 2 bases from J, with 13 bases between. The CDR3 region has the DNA TGTGCCAGCAGTTACTCGTTTAATGGGGCTCAAGAGACCCAGTACTTC. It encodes CASSYSFNGAQETQYF.

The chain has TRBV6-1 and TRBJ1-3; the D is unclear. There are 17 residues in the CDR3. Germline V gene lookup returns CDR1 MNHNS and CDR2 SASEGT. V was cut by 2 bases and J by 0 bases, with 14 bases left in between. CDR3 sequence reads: CASSEFPRVISGNTIYF. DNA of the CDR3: TGTGCCAGCAGTGAATTCCCTCGGGTTATCTCTGGAAACACCATATATTTT.

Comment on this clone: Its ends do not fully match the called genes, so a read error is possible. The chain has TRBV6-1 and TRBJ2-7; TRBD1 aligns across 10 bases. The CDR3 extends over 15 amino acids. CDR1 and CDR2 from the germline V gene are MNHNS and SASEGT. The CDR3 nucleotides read TGTGTCAGCAGTGAAGGGACAGGGGTAACCTACGAGCAGTACTTC. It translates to CVSSEGTGVTYEQYF.

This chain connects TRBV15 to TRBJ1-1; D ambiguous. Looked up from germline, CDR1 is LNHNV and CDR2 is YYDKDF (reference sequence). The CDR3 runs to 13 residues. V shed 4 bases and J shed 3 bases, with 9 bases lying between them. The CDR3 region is CATSTPDYTEAFF. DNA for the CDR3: TGTGCCACCAGCACTCCAGATTACACTGAAGCTTTCTTT.

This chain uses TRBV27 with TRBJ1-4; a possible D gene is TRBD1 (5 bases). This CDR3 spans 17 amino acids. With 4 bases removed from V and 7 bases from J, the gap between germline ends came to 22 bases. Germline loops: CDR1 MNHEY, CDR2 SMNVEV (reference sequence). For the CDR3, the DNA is TGTGCCAGCAGTTCCAACGGCCTCCAAGCCGGGGGTGAAAAACTGTTTTTT. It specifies CASSSNGLQAGGEKLFF.

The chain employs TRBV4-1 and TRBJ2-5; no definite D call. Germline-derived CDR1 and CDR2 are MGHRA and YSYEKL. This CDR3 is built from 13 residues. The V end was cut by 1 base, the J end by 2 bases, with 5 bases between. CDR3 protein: CASSQAQQETQYF. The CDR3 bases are TGCGCCAGCAGCCAAGCCCAACAAGAGACCCAGTACTTC.

CDR3 amino acids: CASSSTGAKYYGYTF. CDR3 bases: TGTGCCAGCAGCTCGACAGGGGCGAAATACTATGGCTACACCTTC. The chain links TRBV5-8 to TRBJ1-2, with TRBD1 matching 8 bases. This CDR3 comprises 15 residues. Germline CDR1 reads SGHTS; CDR2 reads YDEGEE. The J segment lost 3 bases and the V segment lost 3 bases, leaving 7 bases of the junction unmatched.

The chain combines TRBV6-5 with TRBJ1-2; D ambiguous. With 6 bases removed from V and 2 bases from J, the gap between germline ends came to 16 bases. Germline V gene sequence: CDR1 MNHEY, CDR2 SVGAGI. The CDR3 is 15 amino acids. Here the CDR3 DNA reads TGTGCCAGCAGCCCCGTCCAACGGAGGAACTATGGCTACACCTTC. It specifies CASSPVQRRNYGYTF.

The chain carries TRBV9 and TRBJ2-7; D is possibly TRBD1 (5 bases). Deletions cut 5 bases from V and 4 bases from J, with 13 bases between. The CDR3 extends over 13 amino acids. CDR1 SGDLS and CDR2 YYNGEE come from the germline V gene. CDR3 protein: CASSADTFYEQYF. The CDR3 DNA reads TGTGCCAGCAGTGCGGACACGTTTTACGAGCAGTACTTC.